The present T cell receptor (beta chain) was sequenced within a study of T cell changes during pregnancy in multiple sclerosis. Produced via immunoSEQ multiplex PCR; TCRdb's table is partial and in-frame only. The sample shows about 70,000 clones, 85% to 95% of them seen only once. The germline CDR1 and CDR2 sequences are MNHEY and SMNVEV (reference sequence). Trimming shortened V by 5 bases and J by 2 bases, and 19 bases separated the two germline ends. This CDR3 spans 17 amino acids. The sequencing here drew on CD8+ T cells from peripheral blood mononuclear cells, taken in the third trimester of pregnancy. The chain combines TRBV27 with TRBJ1-5; a possible D gene is TRBD1 (6 bases). The receptor's source is a female donor in good health, enrolled as a control in a pregnancy study. The CDR3 nucleotides are TGTGCCAGCAGTGCCTCCTCCAGGGGAATAGGCAATCAGCCCCAGCATTTT. Translation: CASSASSRGIGNQPQHF.